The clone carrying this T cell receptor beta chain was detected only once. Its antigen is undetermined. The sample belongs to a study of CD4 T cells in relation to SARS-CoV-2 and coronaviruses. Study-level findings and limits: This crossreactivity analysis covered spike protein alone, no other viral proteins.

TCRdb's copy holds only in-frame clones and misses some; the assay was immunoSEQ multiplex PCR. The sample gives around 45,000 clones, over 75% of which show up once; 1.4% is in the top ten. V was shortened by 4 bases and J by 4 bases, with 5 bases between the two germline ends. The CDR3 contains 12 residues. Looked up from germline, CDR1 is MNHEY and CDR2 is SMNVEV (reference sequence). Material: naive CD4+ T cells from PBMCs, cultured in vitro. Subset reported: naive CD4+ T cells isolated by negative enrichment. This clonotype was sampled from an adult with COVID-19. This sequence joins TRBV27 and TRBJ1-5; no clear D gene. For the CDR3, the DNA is TGTGCCAGCAGTTATCCAAATCAGCCCCAGCATTTT. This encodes CASSYPNQPQHF.